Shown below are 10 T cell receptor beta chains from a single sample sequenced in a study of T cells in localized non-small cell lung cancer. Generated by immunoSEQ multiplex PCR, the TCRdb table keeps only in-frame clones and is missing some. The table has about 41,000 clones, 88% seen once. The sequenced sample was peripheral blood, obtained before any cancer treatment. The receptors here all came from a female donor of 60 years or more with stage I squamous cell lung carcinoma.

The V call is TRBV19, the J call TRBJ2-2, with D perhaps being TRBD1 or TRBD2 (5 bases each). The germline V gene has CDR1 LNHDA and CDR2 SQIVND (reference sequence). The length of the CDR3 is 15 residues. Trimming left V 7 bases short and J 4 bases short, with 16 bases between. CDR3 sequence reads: CASTPGPLRTGELFF. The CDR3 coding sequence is TGTGCCAGTACCCCGGGACCTCTTCGCACCGGGGAGCTGTTTTTT.

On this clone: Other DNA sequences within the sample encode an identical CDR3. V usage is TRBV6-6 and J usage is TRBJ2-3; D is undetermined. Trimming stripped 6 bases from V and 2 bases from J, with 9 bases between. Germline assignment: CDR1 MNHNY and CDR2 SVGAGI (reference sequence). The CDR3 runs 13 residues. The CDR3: CASRSGTTDTQYF. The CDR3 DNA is TGTGCCAGCAGGTCGGGCACCACAGATACGCAGTATTTT.

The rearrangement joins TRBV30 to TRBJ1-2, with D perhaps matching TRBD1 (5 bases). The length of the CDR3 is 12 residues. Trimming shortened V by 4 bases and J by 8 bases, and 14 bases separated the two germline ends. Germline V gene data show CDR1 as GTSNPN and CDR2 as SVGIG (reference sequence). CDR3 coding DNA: TGTGCCTGGATGGGGCAGGGCGAGGGCTACACCTTC. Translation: CAWMGQGEGYTF.

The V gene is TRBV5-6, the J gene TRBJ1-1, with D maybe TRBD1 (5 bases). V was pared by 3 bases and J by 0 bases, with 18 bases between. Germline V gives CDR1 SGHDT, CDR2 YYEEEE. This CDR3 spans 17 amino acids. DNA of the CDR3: TGTGCCAGCAGCTCGGGCCGGTTGGGGCGGATGAACACTGAAGCTTTCTTT. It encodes CASSSGRLGRMNTEAFF. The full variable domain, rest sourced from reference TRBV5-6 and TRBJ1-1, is DAGVTQSPTHLIKTRGQQVTLRCSPKSGHDTVSWYQQALGQGPQFIFQYYEEEERQRGNFPDRFSGHQFPNYSSELNVNALLLGDSALYLCASSSGRLGRMNTEAFFGQGTRLTVV.

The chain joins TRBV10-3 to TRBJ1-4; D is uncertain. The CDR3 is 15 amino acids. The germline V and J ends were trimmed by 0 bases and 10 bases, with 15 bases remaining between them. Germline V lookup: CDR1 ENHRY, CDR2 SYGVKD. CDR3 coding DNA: TGTGCCATCAGTGAGTCTGGAGCTTTGGAGGGAAAACTGTTTTTT. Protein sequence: CAISESGALEGKLFF.

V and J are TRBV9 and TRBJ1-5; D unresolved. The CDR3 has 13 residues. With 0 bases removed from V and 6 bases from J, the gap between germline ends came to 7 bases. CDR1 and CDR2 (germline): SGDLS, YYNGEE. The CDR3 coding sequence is TGTGCCAGCAGCGTAGATGGGATTCAGCCCCAGCATTTT. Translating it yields CASSVDGIQPQHF.

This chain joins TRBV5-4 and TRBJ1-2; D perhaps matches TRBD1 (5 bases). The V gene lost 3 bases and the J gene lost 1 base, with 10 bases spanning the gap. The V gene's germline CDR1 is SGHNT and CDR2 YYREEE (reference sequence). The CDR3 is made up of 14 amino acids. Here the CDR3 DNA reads TGTGCCAGCAGCTCGGGACTCGATAACTATGGCTACACCTTC. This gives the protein CASSSGLDNYGYTF.

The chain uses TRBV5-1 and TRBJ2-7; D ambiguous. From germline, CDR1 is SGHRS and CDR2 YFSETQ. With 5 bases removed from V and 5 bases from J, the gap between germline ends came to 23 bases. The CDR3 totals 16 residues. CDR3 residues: CASSGRTWAGSNEQYF. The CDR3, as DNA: TGCGCCAGCAGTGGGCGGACCTGGGCCGGGTCCAACGAGCAGTACTTC.

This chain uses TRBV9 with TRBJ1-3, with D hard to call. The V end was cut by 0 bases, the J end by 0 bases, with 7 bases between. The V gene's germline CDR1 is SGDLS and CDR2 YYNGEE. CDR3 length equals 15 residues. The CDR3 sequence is CASSVAGSSGNTIYF. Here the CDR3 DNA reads TGTGCCAGCAGCGTAGCTGGCAGCTCTGGAAACACCATATATTTT.

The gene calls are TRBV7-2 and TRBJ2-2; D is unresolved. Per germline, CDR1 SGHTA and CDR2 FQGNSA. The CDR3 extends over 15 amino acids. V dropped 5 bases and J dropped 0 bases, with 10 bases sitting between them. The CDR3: CASSLPTTNTGELFF. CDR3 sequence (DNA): TGTGCCAGCAGCCTCCCCACCACGAACACCGGGGAGCTGTTTTTT.